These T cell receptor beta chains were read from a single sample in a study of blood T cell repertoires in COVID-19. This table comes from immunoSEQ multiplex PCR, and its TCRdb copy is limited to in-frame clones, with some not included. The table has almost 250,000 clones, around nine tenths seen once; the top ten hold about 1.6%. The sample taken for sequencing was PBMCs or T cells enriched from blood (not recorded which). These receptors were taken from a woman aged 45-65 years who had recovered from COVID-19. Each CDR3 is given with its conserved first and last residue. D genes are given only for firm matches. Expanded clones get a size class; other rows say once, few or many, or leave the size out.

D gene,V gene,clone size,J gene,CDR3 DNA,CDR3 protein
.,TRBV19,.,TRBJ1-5,TGTGCCAGTGGGGGGGGGAGACAGGTTGGTCAGCCCCAGCATTTT,CASGGGRQVGQPQHF
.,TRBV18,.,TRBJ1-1,TGTGCCAGCTCACCACTCCCAGAACCAGAAGCTTTCTTT,CASSPLPEPEAFF
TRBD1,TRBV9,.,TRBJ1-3,TGTGCCAGCAGCCTGGGACAGTCAGGAAACACCATATATTTT,CASSLGQSGNTIYF
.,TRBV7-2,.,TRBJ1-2,TGTGCCAGCAGCTTGGTTGGGGCCCGCTCTGGCTACACCTTC,CASSLVGARSGYTF
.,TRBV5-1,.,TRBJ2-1,TGCGCCAGCAGCCCTGCGGGTCTCCCCTACAATGAGCAGTTCTTC,CASSPAGLPYNEQFF
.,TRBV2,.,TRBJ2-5,TGTGCCAGCAGTGAAGCGCTTCCGCAGGGAGGAGAGACCCAGTACTTC,CASSEALPQGGETQYF
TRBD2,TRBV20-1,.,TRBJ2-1,TGCAGTGCTAGTCATCTAGCGGGAGTATGGAATGAGCAGTTCTTC,CSASHLAGVWNEQFF
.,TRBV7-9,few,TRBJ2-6,TGTGCCAGCAGCTTAGGTTTACGGGTGCAGAGCTCTGGGGCCAACGTCCTGACTTTC,CASSLGLRVQSSGANVLTF
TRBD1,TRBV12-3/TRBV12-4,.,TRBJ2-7,TGTGCCAGCAGGCTAGGGACAGACGAGCAGTACTTC,CASRLGTDEQYF
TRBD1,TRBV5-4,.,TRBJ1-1,TGTGCCAGCAGCTCGGGACAGGGTACTGAAGCTTTCTTT,CASSSGQGTEAFF
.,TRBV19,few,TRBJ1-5,TGTGCCAGTAGTATAGAGGGGGGGGGCCAGCCCCAGCATTTT,CASSIEGGGQPQHF
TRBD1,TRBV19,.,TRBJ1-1,TGTGCCAGTAGTATCTCACAGGGGCGGAACACTGAAGCTTTCTTT,CASSISQGRNTEAFF
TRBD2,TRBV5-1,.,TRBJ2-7,TGCGCCAGCAGCTTGGTGTCGGGAGGGCCTCTTCCCGAGCAGTACTTC,CASSLVSGGPLPEQYF
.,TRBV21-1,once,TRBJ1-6,TGTGCCAGCATTGAGGGTTTTCGGGATAATTCACCCCTCCACTTT,CASIEGFRDNSPLHF
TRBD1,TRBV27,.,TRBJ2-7,TGTGCCAGCAGAACCCGGGACAGGTGGTACGAGCAGTACTTC,CASRTRDRWYEQYF
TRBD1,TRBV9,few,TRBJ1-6,TGTGCCAGCAGTGAAGGGACAGGGGGCTTTAATTCACCCCTCCACTTT,CASSEGTGGFNSPLHF
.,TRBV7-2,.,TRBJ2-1,TGTGCCAGCAGCCTAGACTCAGGTGGGCGGGCCGGACTTGAGCAGTTCTTC,CASSLDSGGRAGLEQFF
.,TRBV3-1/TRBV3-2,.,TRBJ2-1,TGTGCCAGCACCCTCGGCGGGGAGCAGTTCTTC,CASTLGGEQFF
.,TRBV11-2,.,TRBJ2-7,TGTGCCAGCAGCTTCGGACAGCCCTACGAGCAGTACTTC,CASSFGQPYEQYF
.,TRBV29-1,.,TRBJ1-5,TGCAGCGTTGCTCAGGGAGGTCAGCCCCAGCATTTT,CSVAQGGQPQHF
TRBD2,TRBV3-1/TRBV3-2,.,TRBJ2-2,TGTGCCAGCAGCCAAAATTGGGGACTAGCGGGAGGATTTACCGGGGAGCTGTTTTTT,CASSQNWGLAGGFTGELFF
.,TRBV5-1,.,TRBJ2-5,TGCGCCAGCAGCCGCGGGTACCAAGAGACCCAGTACTTC,CASSRGYQETQYF
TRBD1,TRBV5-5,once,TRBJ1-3,TGTGCCAGCAGCGGGCTGGGACAGGGTACAGGAAACACCATATATTTT,CASSGLGQGTGNTIYF
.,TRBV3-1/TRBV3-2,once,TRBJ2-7,TGTGCCAGCAGCCAGAACTCGCAGGTCCTCCGGGGCGAGCAGTACTTC,CASSQNSQVLRGEQYF
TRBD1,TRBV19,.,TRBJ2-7,TGTGCCAGTAGATTCGCGACAGGGGGCGCGGGGGAGCAGTACTTC,CASRFATGGAGEQYF
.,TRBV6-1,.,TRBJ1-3,TGTGCCAGCAGTGAAGGTGTCGTCTTCTCTGGAAACACCATATATTTT,CASSEGVVFSGNTIYF
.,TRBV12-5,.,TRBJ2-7,TGTGCTAGTGGTTTGGTCGGGGTAGACGAGCAGTACTTC,CASGLVGVDEQYF
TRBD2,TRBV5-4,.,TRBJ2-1,TGTGCCAGCAGAACCCTAACGGGGGGGGTAGCGTACAATGAGCAGTTCTTC,CASRTLTGGVAYNEQFF
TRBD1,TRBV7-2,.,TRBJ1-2,TGTGCCAGCAGCCCGTTGACAGGGCCCTATGGCTACACCTTC,CASSPLTGPYGYTF
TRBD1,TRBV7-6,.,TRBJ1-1,TGTGCCAGCAGCTTAGGGACAGGGGAAGCTTTCTTT,CASSLGTGEAFF
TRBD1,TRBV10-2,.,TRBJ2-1,TGCGCCAGCAGTGAAGGACAGGGGATCAATAATGAGCAGTTCTTC,CASSEGQGINNEQFF
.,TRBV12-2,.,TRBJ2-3,TGTGCAAGTCGCTCCGATCCGGGAGCAACAGATACGCAGTATTTT,CASRSDPGATDTQYF
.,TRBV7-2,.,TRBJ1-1,TGTGCCAGCAGCACCGACCGGGGGGTCCCCCAAGCTTTCTTT,CASSTDRGVPQAFF
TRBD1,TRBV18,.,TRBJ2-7,TGTGCCAGCTCCCCGGACAGGTACAAGCAGTACTTC,CASSPDRYKQYF
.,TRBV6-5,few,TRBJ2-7,TGTGCCAGCAGGTACGCGGTCTCCTACGAGCAGTACTTC,CASRYAVSYEQYF
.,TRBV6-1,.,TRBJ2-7,TGTGCCAGCAGTGAGTGGCCGGGGGACGAGCAGTACTTC,CASSEWPGDEQYF
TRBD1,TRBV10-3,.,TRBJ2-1,TGTGCCATCAGTGTGGACAGGGGGCTCGGGCAGTTCTTC,CAISVDRGLGQFF
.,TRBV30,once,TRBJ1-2,TGTGCCTGGAATCCGGGGGATCCCAACTATGGCTACACCTTC,CAWNPGDPNYGYTF
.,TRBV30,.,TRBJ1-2,TGTGCCTGGAGTGTACGGAGGGACGGATACTATGGCTACACCTTC,CAWSVRRDGYYGYTF
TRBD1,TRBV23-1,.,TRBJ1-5,TGCGCCAGCAGTCAATCTGCGGACAGGCGAAAAGTGAATAGCAATCAGCCCCAGCATTTT,CASSQSADRRKVNSNQPQHF
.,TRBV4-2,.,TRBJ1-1,TGTGCCAGCAGCCAAGATTCAGGGAACACTGAAGCTTTCTTT,CASSQDSGNTEAFF
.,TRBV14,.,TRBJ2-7,TGTGCCAGCAGCCAATACTACGAGCAGTACTTC,CASSQYYEQYF
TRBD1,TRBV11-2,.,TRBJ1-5,TGTGCCAGCAGCGCCGGGACAGGGGTTCAGCCCCAGCATTTT,CASSAGTGVQPQHF
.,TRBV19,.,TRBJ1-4,TGTGCCACCAAACTGCAGACTGACGAAAAACTGTTTTTT,CATKLQTDEKLFF
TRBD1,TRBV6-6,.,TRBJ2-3,TGTGCCGGCACGACAGGGGGACGCACAGATACGCAGTATTTT,CAGTTGGRTDTQYF
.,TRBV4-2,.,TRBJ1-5,TGTGCCAGCAGCCAAGGGGGGCAGAATAATCAGCCCCAGCATTTT,CASSQGGQNNQPQHF
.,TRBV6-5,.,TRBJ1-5,TGTGCCAGCAGTTACTCGGGGGGAGGCAATCAGCCCCAGCATTTT,CASSYSGGGNQPQHF
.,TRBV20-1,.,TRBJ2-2,TGCAGTGCTAGGGCATCCGGGGAGCTGTTTTTT,CSARASGELFF
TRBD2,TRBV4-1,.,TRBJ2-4,TGCGCCAGCAGCCAAGAATCGGTACTAGCGGGAGCCAAAAACATTCAGTACTTC,CASSQESVLAGAKNIQYF
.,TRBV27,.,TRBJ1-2,TGTGCCAGCAGTTTAGGAGCAGGGGTCCATGGCTACACCTTC,CASSLGAGVHGYTF
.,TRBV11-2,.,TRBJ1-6,TGTGCCAGCAGCGTCGGGGATTCACCCCTCCACTTT,CASSVGDSPLHF
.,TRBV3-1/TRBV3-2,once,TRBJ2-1,TGTGCCAGCAGCCAAGCATATGTAGGGGTTGAGCAGTTCTTC,CASSQAYVGVEQFF
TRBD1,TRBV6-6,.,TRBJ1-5,TGTGCCAGCAGCTATAAGGTAGGGGACAGGGGATCAGGGAGCAATCAGCCCCAGCATTTT,CASSYKVGDRGSGSNQPQHF
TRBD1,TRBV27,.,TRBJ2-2,TGTGCCACCTCTCAGGGGGCGCGGTCCGGGGAGCTGTTTTTT,CATSQGARSGELFF
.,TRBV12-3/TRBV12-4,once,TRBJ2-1,TGTGCCAGCAATTCTCAAGGAGTGTCGGAGCAGTTCTTC,CASNSQGVSEQFF
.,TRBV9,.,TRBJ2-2,TGTGCCAGCAGCGGCTACCAAAACACCGGGGAGCTGTTTTTT,CASSGYQNTGELFF
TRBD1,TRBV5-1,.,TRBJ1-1,TGCGCCAGCAGCCTGGGACAGGCCAGAGGTGGCACTGAAGCTTTCTTT,CASSLGQARGGTEAFF
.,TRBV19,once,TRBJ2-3,TGTGCCAGTAGTACCCCCTCCGGGCAGGGATGGAGCACAGATACGCAGTATTTT,CASSTPSGQGWSTDTQYF
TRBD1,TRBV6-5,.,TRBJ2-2,TGTGCCAGCAGTTACACAGGGGGCAATGTCGGGGAGCTGTTTTTT,CASSYTGGNVGELFF